The entry below describes one TCR beta chain. V was shortened by 2 bases and J by 0 bases, with 14 bases between the two germline ends. This CDR3 is 17 amino acids long. The V gene's germline CDR1 is LGHNA and CDR2 YNFKEQ. Some clones are missing from TCRdb's copy, which holds only in-frame ones; the method was immunoSEQ multiplex PCR. The data show over 85,000 clones, about 93% seen once. The sample originates from a study of technical replicates of blood from a handful of donors. This chain connects TRBV4-2 to TRBJ1-3, with D possibly matching TRBD1 (6 bases). Material for sequencing was T cells isolated from PBMCs. The receptor was derived from a human donor in good health. The CDR3 sequence: CASSQLEGGDSGNTIYF. CDR3 nucleotide sequence: TGTGCCAGCAGCCAATTGGAAGGGGGGGACTCTGGAAACACCATATATTTT.